The clone carrying this TCR beta chain was seen a few times. The antigen is not known. Construction of TCR beta libraries was performed using quantitative 5'-RACE with molecular barcodes. TCRdb independently ran MiXCR on the 5' RACE reads; one entry per CDR3 protein. Of fewer than 450,000 distinct CDR3 sequences in the sample, roughly 15% are singletons; the top ten hold approximately 0.93%. The data belong to a study of CD8 T cells in ankylosing spondylitis. The V gene end was trimmed by 5 bases and the J gene end by 8 bases; junction bases not matched to a gene: 11. The CDR3 runs 17 residues. Germline V gives CDR1 SEHNR, CDR2 FQNEAQ (reference sequence). Study-wide results and caveats: Reports say disease-linked clones showed up significantly more in matched ankylosing spondylitis synovial fluid. CD8+ disease-linked clones were present at relatively low frequencies in blood. About 8 highly homologous variants made up a TCR beta motif that seemed to typify ankylosing spondylitis blood.

V and J are TRBV7-9 and TRBJ1-6, with TRBD1 matching 11 bases. This TCR was recovered from a male donor with ankylosing spondylitis. The sample consisted of blood, either unsorted or a sorted T cell fraction (not recorded which). The chain's CDR3 is CASSLRTGGGLYSPLHF. CDR3 nucleotides: TGTGCCAGCAGCCTCAGGACAGGGGGCGGGTTGTATTCACCCCTCCACTTT.